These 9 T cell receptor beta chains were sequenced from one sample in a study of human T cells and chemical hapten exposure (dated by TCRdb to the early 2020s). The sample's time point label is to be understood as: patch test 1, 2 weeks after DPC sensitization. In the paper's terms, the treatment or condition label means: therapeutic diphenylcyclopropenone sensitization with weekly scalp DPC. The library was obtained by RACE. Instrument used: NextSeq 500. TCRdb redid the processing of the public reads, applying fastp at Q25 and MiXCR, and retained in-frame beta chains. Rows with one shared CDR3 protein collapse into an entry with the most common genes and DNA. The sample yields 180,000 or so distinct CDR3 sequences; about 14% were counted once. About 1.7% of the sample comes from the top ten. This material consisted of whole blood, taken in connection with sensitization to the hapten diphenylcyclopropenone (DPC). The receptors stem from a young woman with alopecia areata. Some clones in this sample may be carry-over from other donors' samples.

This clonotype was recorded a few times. The CDR3 protein is CASSLSPRPGNSPLHF. Here the CDR3 DNA reads TGTGCCAGCAGTTTATCCCCCAGGCCTGGAAATTCACCCCTCCACTTT. The rearrangement uses TRBV27 and TRBJ1-6; no firm D call. The CDR3 totals 16 residues. Germline CDR1 and CDR2: MNHEY and SMNVEV (reference sequence). The V end lost 0 bases, the J end lost 7 bases, and 13 bases lay between the germline ends.

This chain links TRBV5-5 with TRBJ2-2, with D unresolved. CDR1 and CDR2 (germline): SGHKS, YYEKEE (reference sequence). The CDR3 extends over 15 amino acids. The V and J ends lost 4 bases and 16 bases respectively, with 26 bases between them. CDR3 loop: CASSPATLDPPSGFF. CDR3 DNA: TGTGCCAGCAGCCCCGCAACATTGGATCCTCCAAGTGGGTTTTTT. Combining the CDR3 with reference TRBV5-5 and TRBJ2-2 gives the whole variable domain DAGVTQSPTHLIKTRGQQVTLRCSPISGHKSVSWYQQVLGQGPQFIFQYYEKEERGRGNFPDRFSARQFPNYSSELNVNALLLGDSALYLCASSPATLDPPSGFFGEGSRLTVL.

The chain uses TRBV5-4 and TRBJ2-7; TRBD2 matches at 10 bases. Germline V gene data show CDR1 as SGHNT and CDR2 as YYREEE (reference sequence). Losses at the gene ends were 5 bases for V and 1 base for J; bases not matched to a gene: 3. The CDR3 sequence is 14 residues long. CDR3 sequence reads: CASRQREGSYEQYF. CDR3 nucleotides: TGTGCCAGCAGACAGCGGGAGGGATCCTACGAGCAGTACTTC.

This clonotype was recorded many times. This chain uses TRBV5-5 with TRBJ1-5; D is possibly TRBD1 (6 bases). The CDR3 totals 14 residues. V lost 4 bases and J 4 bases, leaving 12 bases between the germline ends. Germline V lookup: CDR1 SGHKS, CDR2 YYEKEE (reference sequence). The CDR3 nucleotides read TGTGCCAGCAGCCCGAACAGGGCTAATCAGCCCCAGCATTTT. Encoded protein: CASSPNRANQPQHF.

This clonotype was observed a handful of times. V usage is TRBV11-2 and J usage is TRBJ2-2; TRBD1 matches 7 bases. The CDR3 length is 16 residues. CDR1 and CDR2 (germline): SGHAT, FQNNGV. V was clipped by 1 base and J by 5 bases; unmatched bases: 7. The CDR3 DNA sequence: TGTGCCAGCAGCTTAGGACGGGACAGATTTACCGGGGAGCTGTTTTTT. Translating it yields CASSLGRDRFTGELFF.

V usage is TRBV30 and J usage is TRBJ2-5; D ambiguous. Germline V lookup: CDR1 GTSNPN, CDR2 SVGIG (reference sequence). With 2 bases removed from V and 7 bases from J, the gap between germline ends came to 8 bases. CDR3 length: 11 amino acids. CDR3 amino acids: CAWSSVGTQYF. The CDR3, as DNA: TGTGCCTGGAGTTCTGTGGGGACCCAGTACTTC.

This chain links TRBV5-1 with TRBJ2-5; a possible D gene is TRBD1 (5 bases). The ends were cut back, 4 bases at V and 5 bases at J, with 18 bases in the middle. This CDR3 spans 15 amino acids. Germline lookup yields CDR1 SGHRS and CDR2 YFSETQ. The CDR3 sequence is CASSPRTLSKETQYF. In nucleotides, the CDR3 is TGCGCCAGCAGCCCCAGGACACTTTCAAAGGAGACCCAGTACTTC.

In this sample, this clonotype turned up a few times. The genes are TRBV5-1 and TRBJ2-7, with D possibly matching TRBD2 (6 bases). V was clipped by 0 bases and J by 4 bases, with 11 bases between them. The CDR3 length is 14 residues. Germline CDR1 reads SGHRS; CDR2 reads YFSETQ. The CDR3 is CASSLAVAAYEQYF. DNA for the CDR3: TGCGCCAGCAGCTTGGCAGTAGCGGCTTACGAGCAGTACTTC.

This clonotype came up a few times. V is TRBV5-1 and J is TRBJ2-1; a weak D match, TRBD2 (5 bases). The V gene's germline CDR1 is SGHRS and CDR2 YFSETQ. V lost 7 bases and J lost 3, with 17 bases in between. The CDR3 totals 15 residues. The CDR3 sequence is CASGSSGSYYNEQFF. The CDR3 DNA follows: TGCGCCAGCGGTTCGAGTGGGAGTTACTACAATGAGCAGTTCTTC. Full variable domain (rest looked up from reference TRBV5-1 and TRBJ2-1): KAGVTQTPRYLIKTRGQQVTLSCSPISGHRSVSWYQQTPGQGLQFLFEYFSETQRNKGNFPGRFSGRQFSNSRSEMNVSTLELGDSALYLCASGSSGSYYNEQFFGPGTRLTVL.